Below are 10 T cell receptor beta chains sequenced from a single sample in a study of shared clonotypes between healthy human individuals. Sequencing used immunoSEQ multiplex PCR; TCRdb keeps in-frame clones, though not all of them. The sample shows around 750,000 clones, around two thirds of them seen only once. The sequenced sample was memory CD4+ T cells sorted from blood. The subset was: CD45RA-negative fraction. The receptors shown here come from a woman between 25 and 40 years old in good health.

This clone was seen once. This rearrangement joins TRBV29-1 to TRBJ2-1, with D tentatively TRBD1 (5 bases). This CDR3 is built from 15 residues. Trimming removed 4 bases from V and 8 bases from J, with 21 bases in between. The germline gives CDR1 SQVTM, CDR2 ANQGSEA. The DNA for the CDR3 is TGCAGCGTTGGACAGTGGGAACCGCCTAGGGATGAGCAGTTCTTC. It is translated as CSVGQWEPPRDEQFF.

This chain connects TRBV19 to TRBJ2-7; possibly TRBD1 for D (6 bases). The CDR3 runs 15 residues. CDR1 is LNHDA, CDR2 SQIVND, per germline (reference sequence). V was shortened by 6 bases and J by 2 bases, with 17 bases between the two germline ends. CDR3 sequence: CASSRPGQLTYEQYF. CDR3 DNA sequence: TGTGCCAGTAGCCGGCCGGGACAACTCACCTACGAGCAGTACTTC.

Worth noting for this clone: At one boundary the junction diverges from the germline segment, which might be a read error. The chain recombines TRBV11-2 with TRBJ2-1, with a possible D match to TRBD1 (5 bases). Germline V gene sequence: CDR1 SGHAT, CDR2 FQNNGV. The CDR3 loop spans 14 amino acids. This CDR3 is CASSVNLFPDTSVF. CDR3 coding DNA: TGTGCCAGCAGCGTAAATCTCTTCCCGGACACCTCCGTCTTC.

Notes on this clone: A single base separates this from a much larger clone, so it may be a read error. Other nucleotide sequences from this sample produce the same CDR3. The chain has TRBV6-6 and TRBJ1-5; D gene ambiguous. The V end was cut by 6 bases, the J end by 0 bases, with 6 bases between. The CDR3 covers 13 residues. The germline CDR1 and CDR2 sequences are MNHNY and SVGAGI (reference sequence). The DNA for the CDR3 is TGTGCCAGCAGATTAGATAGCAATCAGCCCCAGCATTTT. Protein product: CASRLDSNQPQHF.

The rearrangement joins TRBV27 to TRBJ2-5, with 8 nucleotides matching TRBD1. The J call may be faulty, since TRBJ2-7 better matches the DNA end. Per germline, CDR1 MNHEY and CDR2 SMNVEV (reference sequence). This CDR3 comprises 15 residues. CDR3 coding DNA: TGTGCCAGCAGTTTAGACATAGGGACAGGCAACGAGCAGTACTTC. It specifies CASSLDIGTGNEQYF.

The chain combines TRBV7-9 with TRBJ1-1, with D possibly being TRBD1 (5 bases). Trimming removed 3 bases from V and 4 bases from J, with 12 bases in between. The CDR3 spans 14 residues. The germline V gene has CDR1 SEHNR and CDR2 FQNEAQ (reference sequence). CDR3 in amino acids: CASSFDGGSTEAFF. The CDR3 DNA follows: TGTGCCAGCAGCTTCGACGGGGGGAGCACTGAAGCTTTCTTT.

This clone has only a few counts. The chain recombines TRBV7-9 with TRBJ1-2; TRBD1 aligns across 9 bases. V was clipped by 5 bases and J by 8 bases; unmatched bases: 12. The CDR3 totals 15 residues. The V gene's germline CDR1 is SEHNR and CDR2 FQNEAQ (reference sequence). The DNA of the CDR3 is TGTGCCAGCAGCCGCACACAGGGGGCTTTTCGCGGCTACACCTTC. Encoded protein: CASSRTQGAFRGYTF.

This clone was recorded only once. J is TRBJ1-1 and V is TRBV28, with D perhaps TRBD1 (5 bases). CDR3 length: 11 residues. CDR1 is MDHEN, CDR2 SYDVKM, per germline. CDR3 nucleotides: TGTGTCCTCACAGGGAACACTGAAGCTTTCTTT. Translating gives CVLTGNTEAFF.

V is TRBV5-6 and J is TRBJ2-3; 9 bases are a match to TRBD1. Germline V lookup: CDR1 SGHDT, CDR2 YYEEEE. CDR3 length equals 16 residues. Trimming took 1 base from V and 9 from J; bases not matched to a gene: 12. The CDR3 DNA follows: TGTGCCAGCAGCTTGCTCGTGGGGACAGGGCTTTGGACGCAGTATTTT. This translates into CASSLLVGTGLWTQYF.

The count of this clone is one. This chain uses TRBV19 with TRBJ2-7; 8 bases are shared with TRBD2. Germline V gene data show CDR1 as LNHDA and CDR2 as SQIVND (reference sequence). The CDR3 runs 15 residues. After removal of 1 base from V and 2 bases from J, the junction contained 4 bases not matched to a gene. The chain's CDR3 is CASSIGAGGPYEQYF. The CDR3 coding sequence is TGTGCCAGTAGTATAGGGGCGGGAGGCCCCTACGAGCAGTACTTC.